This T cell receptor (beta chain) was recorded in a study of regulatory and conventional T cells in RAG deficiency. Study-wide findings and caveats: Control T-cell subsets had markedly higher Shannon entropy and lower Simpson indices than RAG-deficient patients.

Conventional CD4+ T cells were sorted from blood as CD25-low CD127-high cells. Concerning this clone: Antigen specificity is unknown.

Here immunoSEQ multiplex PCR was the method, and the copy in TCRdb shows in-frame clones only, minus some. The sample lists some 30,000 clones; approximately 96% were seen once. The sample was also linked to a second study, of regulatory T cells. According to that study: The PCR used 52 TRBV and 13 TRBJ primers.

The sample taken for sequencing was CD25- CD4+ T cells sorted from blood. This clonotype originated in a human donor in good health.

The CDR3 nucleotides are TGTGCCACCAGCAGAATTTTTGGGACACCCTCCTACGAGCAGTACTTC. Its translation is CATSRIFGTPSYEQYF. This chain links TRBV15 with TRBJ2-7, with a possible D match to TRBD1 (6 bases). V was clipped by 2 bases and J by 0 bases, with 14 bases between them. The CDR3 runs 16 residues. Germline assignment: CDR1 LNHNV and CDR2 YYDKDF (reference sequence).